The next 27 T cell receptor beta chains were all read from a single sample in a study of blood T cell repertoires in COVID-19. The assay was immunoSEQ multiplex PCR, and TCRdb's table has in-frame clones only and misses some. Of about 88,000 clones listed, 90% to 95% are singletons. Sequencing input: peripheral blood. These receptors came from a man between 60 and 75 years old with acute or convalescent COVID-19.

The V and J genes are TRBV11-2 and TRBJ2-7; 8 nucleotides align to TRBD2. V dropped 6 bases and J dropped 7; count of bases not matched to a gene: 20. This CDR3 comprises 17 residues. Germline V lookup: CDR1 SGHAT, CDR2 FQNNGV. The CDR3 bases are TGTGCCAGCAGACCATTGAGCGGGAGATTTCAGGGTGGTGAGCAGTACTTC. Its translation: CASRPLSGRFQGGEQYF.

The rearrangement uses TRBV7-2 and TRBJ2-2; 9 positions agree with TRBD1. Germline V gene data show CDR1 as SGHTA and CDR2 as FQGNSA. CDR3 length: 17 residues. V lost 1 base to trimming and J lost 6 bases; unmatched junction nucleotides: 9. CDR3 loop: CASSLVFGQGRSGELFF. The CDR3 coding sequence is TGTGCCAGCAGCTTAGTCTTTGGACAGGGGCGCTCCGGGGAGCTGTTTTTT. The variable domain in full, completed from reference TRBV7-2 and TRBJ2-2, reads GAGVSQSPSNKVTEKGKDVELRCDPISGHTALYWYRQSLGQGLEFLIYFQGNSAPDKSGLPSDRFSAERTGGSVSTLTIQRTQQEDSAVYLCASSLVFGQGRSGELFFGEGSRLTVL.

The V call is TRBV5-4, the J call TRBJ2-4; 10 nucleotides line up with TRBD1. CDR3 length equals 14 residues. Germline CDR1 and CDR2: SGHNT and YYREEE (reference sequence). J was trimmed by 9 bases and V by 1 base; bases with no gene match: 4. CDR3 sequence: CASSLRGQGSIQYF. The CDR3 DNA is TGTGCCAGCAGCTTGAGGGGACAGGGGAGCATTCAGTACTTC.

The genes are TRBV11-2 and TRBJ1-6; TRBD1 is a possible D gene (5 bases). The germline V gene encodes CDR1 SGHAT and CDR2 FQNNGV. The CDR3 consists of 19 residues. Deletions cut 6 bases from V and 0 bases from J, with 21 bases between. CDR3: CASSYTMTDTNSYNSPLHF. In nucleotides, the CDR3 is TGTGCCAGCAGTTACACAATGACAGATACGAACTCCTATAATTCACCCCTCCACTTT.

The CDR3 DNA is TGTGCCACCTCGGGGGAAAACCAAGAGACCCAGTACTTC. Translating gives CATSGENQETQYF. The J gene is TRBJ2-5, the V gene TRBV28, with D possibly TRBD2 on 6 matching bases. This CDR3 spans 13 amino acids. CDR1 and CDR2 from the germline V gene are MDHEN and SYDVKM. Trimming shortened V by 10 bases and J by 0 bases, and 12 bases separated the two germline ends.

V is TRBV2 and J is TRBJ1-5; weak D call: TRBD1 (6 bases). The V end was cut by 0 bases, the J end by 1 base, with 10 bases between. The germline V gene has CDR1 SNHLY and CDR2 FYNNEI. CDR3 length: 16 amino acids. The CDR3 DNA sequence: TGTGCCAGCAGTGAAGCACGAGGGGGAAGCAATCAGCCCCAGCATTTT. Amino acid sequence: CASSEARGGSNQPQHF.

V is TRBV7-9 and J is TRBJ1-1; 9 bases match TRBD1. Germline values: CDR1 SEHNR, CDR2 FQNEAQ (reference sequence). V lost 3 bases to trimming and J lost 7 bases; unmatched junction nucleotides: 6. The CDR3 runs 14 residues. This CDR3 is CASSFTTGGDEAFF. The CDR3 DNA is TGTGCCAGCAGCTTCACGACAGGGGGGGATGAAGCTTTCTTT.

This sequence joins TRBV11-2 and TRBJ2-5; 10 bases fit TRBD1. The CDR3 length is 17 residues. From germline, CDR1 is SGHAT and CDR2 FQNNGV. V gave up 5 bases and J gave up 5 bases; unmatched junction bases: 14. This chain's CDR3 is CASSTVGGDRGSETQYF. The CDR3, as DNA: TGTGCCAGCAGCACTGTGGGAGGGGACAGGGGAAGTGAGACCCAGTACTTC.

CDR3 in amino acids: CASSFRSFDTEAFF. In nucleotides, the CDR3 is TGTGCCAGCAGCTTCAGAAGTTTCGACACTGAAGCTTTCTTT. The chain links TRBV7-2 to TRBJ1-1; D is uncertain. CDR3 length: 14 amino acids. The V gene's germline CDR1 is SGHTA and CDR2 FQGNSA. V was cut by 3 bases and J by 3 bases, with 11 bases left in between.

This clone was seen more than once but under ten times. The chain is built from TRBV4-3 and TRBJ1-1; 7 bases are shared with TRBD1. The CDR3 has 15 residues. CDR1 is LGHNA and CDR2 is YSLEER in the germline V gene. Germline trimming cut 3 bases from V and 9 bases from J; bases unmatched to any gene: 13. CDR3: CASSQQGGLSPKAFF. In nucleotides, the CDR3 is TGCGCCAGCAGCCAGCAAGGGGGCCTTTCCCCAAAAGCTTTCTTT.

The CDR3 loop reads CASSYRDRVYEQYF. For the CDR3, the DNA is TGTGCCAGCAGCTATCGGGACAGGGTCTACGAGCAGTACTTC. The V gene is TRBV5-6, the J gene TRBJ2-7, with 9 bases aligning to TRBD1. The CDR3 is 14 amino acids. From germline, CDR1 is SGHDT and CDR2 YYEEEE. The junction had 4 bases not matched to a gene; V was cut back by 3 bases and J by 3 bases.

V usage is TRBV7-2 and J usage is TRBJ2-1; D gene ambiguous. The V end lost 1 base, the J end lost 5 bases, and 9 bases lay between the germline ends. Germline assignment: CDR1 SGHTA and CDR2 FQGNSA. This CDR3 is 14 amino acids long. CDR3 nucleotide sequence: TGTGCCAGCAGCTTAGGCCCCGCTAACAATGAGCAGTTCTTC. Its translation: CASSLGPANNEQFF.

This clone was counted a single time. This CDR3 is CASRQTGVGQPQHF. CDR3 DNA sequence: TGTGCCAGTAGACAGACAGGGGTAGGCCAGCCCCAGCATTTT. The genes are TRBV19 and TRBJ1-5, with 8 bases aligning to TRBD1. Germline CDR1 LNHDA, CDR2 SQIVND (reference sequence). V gave up 6 bases and J gave up 7 bases; unmatched junction bases: 8. The CDR3 is made up of 14 amino acids.

This chain joins TRBV19 and TRBJ2-7; D gene ambiguous. Germline V gene data show CDR1 as LNHDA and CDR2 as SQIVND (reference sequence). Trimming removed 3 bases from V and 6 bases from J, with 6 bases in between. This CDR3 region has 11 residues. Here the CDR3 DNA reads TGTGCCAGTAGTATTTCGTCCGAGCAGTACTTC. Protein: CASSISSEQYF.

This clone was observed a handful of times. The chain is built from TRBV7-8 and TRBJ2-7; no clear D gene. Trimming took 9 bases from V and 0 from J, leaving 15 bases between them. CDR1 SGHVS and CDR2 FQNEAQ come from the germline V gene. The CDR3 has 14 amino acids. CDR3 in DNA: TGTGCCAGTCTCCCTTACCGTAGCTCCTACGAGCAGTACTTC. Translation gives CASLPYRSSYEQYF.

This clone was seen more than once but under ten times. The gene calls are TRBV3-1 (or the pseudogene TRBV3-2) and TRBJ2-7; TRBD1 matches at 7 bases. CDR3 length equals 14 residues. Germline CDR1 and CDR2: LGHDT and YNNKEL (reference sequence). J lost 0 bases, V lost 5 bases, and 4 bases had no gene match. The CDR3 nucleotides are TGTGCCAGCAGCACCCGGGACAGCTCCTACGAGCAGTACTTC. It yields the protein CASSTRDSSYEQYF.

The chain couples TRBV6-4 to TRBJ2-1; 10 bases line up with TRBD2. Germline lookup yields CDR1 MRHNA and CDR2 SNTAGT. Trimming cost V 5 bases and J 6 bases; bases outside gene matches: 7. This CDR3 spans 15 amino acids. CDR3 in DNA: TGTGCCAGCAGTAAGACTAGCGGGCCTACCAATGAGCAGTTCTTC. Translated, it gives CASSKTSGPTNEQFF.

A remark on this clone: Within the sample, other DNA sequences also encode this same CDR3. CDR3 bases: TGTGCCACCAGTGATTTGGTCGGCGGCTCCTACGAGCAGTACTTC. Its translation is CATSDLVGGSYEQYF. This rearrangement joins TRBV24-1 to TRBJ2-7; D is uncertain. V shed 0 bases and J shed 0 bases, with 8 bases lying between them. CDR3 length: 15 amino acids. The germline V gene encodes CDR1 KGHDR and CDR2 SFDVKD.

The chain uses TRBV13 and TRBJ1-4; 7 bases are shared with TRBD1. CDR3 size: 17 residues. Germline V gene lookup returns CDR1 PRHDT and CDR2 FYEKMQ (reference sequence). After removal of 5 bases from V and 2 bases from J, the junction contained 11 bases not matched to a gene. CDR3 in amino acids: CASSHGQAEGTNEKLFF. CDR3 bases: TGTGCCAGCAGCCACGGACAGGCGGAAGGGACTAATGAAAAACTGTTTTTT.

This chain links TRBV5-5 with TRBJ2-3; 12 positions match TRBD2. CDR1 and CDR2 from the germline V gene are SGHKS and YYEKEE (reference sequence). The CDR3 consists of 15 residues. V dropped 3 bases and J dropped 6; count of bases not matched to a gene: 5. CDR3 sequence reads: CASSSSGRAGDTQYF. CDR3 nucleotides: TGTGCCAGCAGCTCTAGCGGGAGGGCCGGGGATACGCAGTATTTT.

The rearrangement links TRBV7-9 to TRBJ2-7, with D perhaps matching TRBD1 (6 bases). V was pared by 4 bases and J by 6 bases, with 16 bases between. The CDR3 runs to 14 residues. Germline V gives CDR1 SEHNR, CDR2 FQNEAQ (reference sequence). CDR3 protein: CASSSGTSQAEQYF. The DNA for the CDR3 is TGTGCCAGCAGCTCGGGGACATCTCAAGCCGAGCAGTACTTC.

The chain employs TRBV25-1 and TRBJ1-6, with TRBD1 identical over 9 bases. Germline CDR1 MGHDK, CDR2 SYGVNS. CDR3 length: 15 amino acids. The junction had 9 bases not matched to a gene; V was cut back by 6 bases and J by 9 bases. The chain's CDR3 is CASRVSGTGSSPLHF. The CDR3 DNA sequence: TGTGCCAGCAGGGTCTCCGGGACAGGGAGTTCACCCCTCCACTTT.

J is TRBJ2-7 and V is TRBV28, with 9 bases identical to TRBD1. The germline V gene encodes CDR1 MDHEN and CDR2 SYDVKM. The CDR3 spans 17 residues. V lost 2 bases and J lost 6; bases outside the gene matches: 14. CDR3 residues: CASSLGGTGTGKREQYF. The CDR3 nucleotides read TGTGCCAGCAGTTTAGGGGGGACCGGGACAGGGAAACGCGAGCAGTACTTC.

The genes are TRBV2 and TRBJ2-7, with a tentative D call TRBD2 (5 bases). Per germline, CDR1 SNHLY and CDR2 FYNNEI. This CDR3 comprises 14 residues. V lost 7 bases to trimming and J lost 1 base, with 14 bases between them. The CDR3 bases are TGTGCCAGCAAGACCCAGCGGTTATCCTACGAGCAGTACTTC. The encoded protein is CASKTQRLSYEQYF.

The chain combines TRBV6-1 with TRBJ2-7; 9 bases are shared with TRBD2. CDR3 length equals 17 residues. Germline lookup yields CDR1 MNHNS and CDR2 SASEGT. J lost 5 bases, V lost 2 bases, and 13 bases had no gene match. This chain's CDR3 is CASSELPPRREGDEQYF. The CDR3 region has the DNA TGTGCCAGCAGTGAACTCCCTCCGAGGCGGGAGGGGGACGAGCAGTACTTC.

The table lists this clone with a count of one. V gene TRBV11-2 combines with J gene TRBJ2-2, with a weak D call TRBD2 (5 bases). From germline, CDR1 is SGHAT and CDR2 FQNNGV. The V end lost 8 bases, the J end lost 6 bases, and 22 bases lay between the germline ends. The CDR3 runs to 16 residues. In nucleotides, the CDR3 is TGTGCCAGCCGAGAGCTAGCCGTTCGACGGGCCGGGGAGCTGTTTTTT. Its protein product is CASRELAVRRAGELFF.

The chain has TRBV5-6 and TRBJ2-1; the D gene is possibly TRBD2 (5 bases). This CDR3 contains 12 residues. Deletions cut 2 bases from V and 8 bases from J, with 8 bases between. CDR1 and CDR2 from the germline V gene are SGHDT and YYEEEE. CDR3 sequence (DNA): TGTGCCAGCAGCTTTAGCGACGATGAGCAGTTCTTC. Translation gives CASSFSDDEQFF.